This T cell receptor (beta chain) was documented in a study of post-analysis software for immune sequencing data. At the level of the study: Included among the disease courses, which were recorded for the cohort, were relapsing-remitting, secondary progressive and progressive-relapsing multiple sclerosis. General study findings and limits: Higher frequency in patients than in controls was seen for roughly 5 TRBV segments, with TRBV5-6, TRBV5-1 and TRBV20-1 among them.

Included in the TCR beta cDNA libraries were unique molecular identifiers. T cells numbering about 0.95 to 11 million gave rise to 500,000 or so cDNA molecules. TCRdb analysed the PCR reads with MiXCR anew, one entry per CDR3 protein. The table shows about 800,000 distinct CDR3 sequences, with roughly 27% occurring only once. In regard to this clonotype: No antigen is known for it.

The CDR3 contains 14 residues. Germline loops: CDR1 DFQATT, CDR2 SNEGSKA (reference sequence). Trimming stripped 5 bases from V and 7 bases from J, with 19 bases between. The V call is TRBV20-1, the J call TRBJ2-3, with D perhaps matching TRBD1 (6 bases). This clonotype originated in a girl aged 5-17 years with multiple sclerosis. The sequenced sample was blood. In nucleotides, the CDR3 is TGCAGTGCTCAGGGGCGTCAGGGAGTAAATACGCAGTATTTT. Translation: CSAQGRQGVNTQYF.